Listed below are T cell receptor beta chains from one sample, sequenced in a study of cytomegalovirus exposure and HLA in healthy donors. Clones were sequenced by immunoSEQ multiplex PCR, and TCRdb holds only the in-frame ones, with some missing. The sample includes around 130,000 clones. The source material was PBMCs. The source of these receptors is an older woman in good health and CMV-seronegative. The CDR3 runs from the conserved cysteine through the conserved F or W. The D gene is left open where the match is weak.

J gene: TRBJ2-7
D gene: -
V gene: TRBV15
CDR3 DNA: TGTGCCACCAGCAGACCAACATCCTCAGACTACGAGCAGTACTTC
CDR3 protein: CATSRPTSSDYEQYF

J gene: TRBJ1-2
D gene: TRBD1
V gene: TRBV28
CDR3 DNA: TGTGCCAGCAGTGTTGGGGACAGAGGGTATGGCTACACCTTC
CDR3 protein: CASSVGDRGYGYTF

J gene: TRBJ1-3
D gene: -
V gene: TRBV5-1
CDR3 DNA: TGCGCCAGCAGTTTGGGGCTACTGGGACACTCTGGAAACACCATATATTTT
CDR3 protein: CASSLGLLGHSGNTIYF

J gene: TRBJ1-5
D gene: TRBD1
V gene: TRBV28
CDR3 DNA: TGTGCCAGCAGTACGGGACAGGGCAATAATCAGCCCCAGCATTTT
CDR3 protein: CASSTGQGNNQPQHF

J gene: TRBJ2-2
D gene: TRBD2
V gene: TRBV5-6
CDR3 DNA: TGTGCCAGCAGCTTCGGACTAGCAGTGAACACCGGGGAGCTGTTTTTT
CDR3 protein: CASSFGLAVNTGELFF

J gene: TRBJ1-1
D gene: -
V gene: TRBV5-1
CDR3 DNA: TGCGCCAGCAGCTTGGGGCTTCCCCCCACTGAAGCTTTCTTT
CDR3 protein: CASSLGLPPTEAFF

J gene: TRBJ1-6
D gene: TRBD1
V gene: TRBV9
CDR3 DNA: TGTGCCAGCAGCCCGACAGGGGTCAATTCACCCCTCCACTTT
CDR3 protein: CASSPTGVNSPLHF

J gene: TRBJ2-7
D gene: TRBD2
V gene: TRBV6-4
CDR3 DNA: TGTGCCAGCAGTGACGGTGGTTCTAGCGGGTACTACGAGCAGTACTTC
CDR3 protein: CASSDGGSSGYYEQYF

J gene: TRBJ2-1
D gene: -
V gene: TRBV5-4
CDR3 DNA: TGTGCCAGCAGCAACCCTCGCCTCGGAGAGTTCTTC
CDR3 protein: CASSNPRLGEFF

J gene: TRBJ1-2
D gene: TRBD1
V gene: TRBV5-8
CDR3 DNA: TGTGCCAGCAGCCCCGGACAGGCGAACTATGGCTACACCTTC
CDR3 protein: CASSPGQANYGYTF

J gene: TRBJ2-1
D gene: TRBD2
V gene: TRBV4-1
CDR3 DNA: TGCGCCAGCAGCCAAGAAAGGGGCCCCGGGAGGCTAGAAGGTGAGCAGTTCTTC
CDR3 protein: CASSQERGPGRLEGEQFF

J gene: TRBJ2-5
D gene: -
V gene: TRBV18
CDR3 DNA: TGTGCCAGCTCACCGCGCGGGATAGAGACCCAGTACTTC
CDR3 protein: CASSPRGIETQYF

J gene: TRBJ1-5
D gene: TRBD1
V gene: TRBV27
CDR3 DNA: TGTGCCAGCAGCCCCGGGACAGGGGGTCGTCAGCCCCAGCATTTT
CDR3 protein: CASSPGTGGRQPQHF

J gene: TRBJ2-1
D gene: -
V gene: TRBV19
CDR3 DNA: TGTGCCAGTAGTACCCCTCCCAATGAGCAGTTCTTC
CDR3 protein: CASSTPPNEQFF

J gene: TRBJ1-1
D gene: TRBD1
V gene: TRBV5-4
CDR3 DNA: TGTGCCAGCAGCTTTGACAGGGAAACCACTGAAGCTTTCTTT
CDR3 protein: CASSFDRETTEAFF

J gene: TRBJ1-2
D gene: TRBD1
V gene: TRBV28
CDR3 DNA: TGTGCCAGCAGATCACATGACAGGGCCTATGGCTACACCTTC
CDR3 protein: CASRSHDRAYGYTF

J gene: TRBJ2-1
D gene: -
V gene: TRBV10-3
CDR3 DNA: TGTGCCATCAGTTCCACTAGCACCAGTTACAATGAGCAGTTCTTC
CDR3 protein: CAISSTSTSYNEQFF

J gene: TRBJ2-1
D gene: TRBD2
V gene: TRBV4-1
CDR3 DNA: TGCGCCAGCAGCCAAGCGGGAGGGTATGAGCAGTTCTTC
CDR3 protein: CASSQAGGYEQFF

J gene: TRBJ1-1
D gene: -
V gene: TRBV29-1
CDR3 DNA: TGCAGCGTTGTATTATGGACAGAGAACACTGAAGCTTTCTTT
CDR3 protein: CSVVLWTENTEAFF

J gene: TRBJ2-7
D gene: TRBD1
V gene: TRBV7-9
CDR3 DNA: TGTGCCAGCAGCGGACAGGTACTAAGCTCCTACGAGCAGTACTTC
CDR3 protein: CASSGQVLSSYEQYF

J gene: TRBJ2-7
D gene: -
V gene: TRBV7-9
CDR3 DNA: TGTGCCAGCAGCACTGCCCAGGGGACCGCCGCCCAGTACTTC
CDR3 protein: CASSTAQGTAAQYF

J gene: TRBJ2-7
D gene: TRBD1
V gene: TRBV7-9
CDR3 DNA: TGTGCCAGCAGCCAAGCCCCGGGACAGGGGGCGCTCAGGCAGTACTTC
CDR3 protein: CASSQAPGQGALRQYF

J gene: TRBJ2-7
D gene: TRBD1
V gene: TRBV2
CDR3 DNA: TGTGCCAGCATCTCAACGGGGGACAGGGGAGGGGAGCAGTACTTC
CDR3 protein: CASISTGDRGGEQYF

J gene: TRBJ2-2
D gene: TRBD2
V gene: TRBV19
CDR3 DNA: TGTGCCAGTAGTGGACTAGCGAACACCGGGGAGCTGTTTTTT
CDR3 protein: CASSGLANTGELFF

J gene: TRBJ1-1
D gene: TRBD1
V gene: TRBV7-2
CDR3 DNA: TGTGCCAGCAGCCCGGGACAGTATTTGAACACTGAAGCTTTCTTT
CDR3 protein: CASSPGQYLNTEAFF

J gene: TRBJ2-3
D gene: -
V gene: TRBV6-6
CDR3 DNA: TGTGCCAGCAGTTGGATACTACAGGGTTTTGCAGATACGCAGTATTTT
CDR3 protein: CASSWILQGFADTQYF

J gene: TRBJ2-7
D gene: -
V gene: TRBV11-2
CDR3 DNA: TGTGCCAGCAGCTTAAGGGGGGGTTACGAGCAGTACTTC
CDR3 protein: CASSLRGGYEQYF

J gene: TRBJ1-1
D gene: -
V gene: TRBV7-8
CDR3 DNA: TGTGCCAGCAGCGCGACAGTTAACACTGAAGCTTTCTTT
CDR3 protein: CASSATVNTEAFF

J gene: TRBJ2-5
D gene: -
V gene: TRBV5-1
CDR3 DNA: TGCGCCAGCTCGGACGGACTCGGCAGGGAGACCCAGTACTTC
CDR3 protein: CASSDGLGRETQYF

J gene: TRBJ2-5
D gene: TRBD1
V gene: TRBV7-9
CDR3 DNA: TGTGCCAGCAGCTCTCCGGACAGGCGACAAGAGACCCAGTACTTC
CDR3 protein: CASSSPDRRQETQYF

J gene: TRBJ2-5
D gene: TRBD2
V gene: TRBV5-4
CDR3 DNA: TGTGCCAGCAGCAGAACTAGCGGGATGGGCCAAGAGACCCAGTACTTC
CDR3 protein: CASSRTSGMGQETQYF

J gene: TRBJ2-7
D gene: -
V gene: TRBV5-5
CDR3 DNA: TGTGCCAGCAGCTTTGGGCAGGGAGGTAACGAGCAGTACTTC
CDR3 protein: CASSFGQGGNEQYF

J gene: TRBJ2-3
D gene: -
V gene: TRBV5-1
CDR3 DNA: TGCGCCAGCAGCCGGGACTGGGGCACAGATACGCAGTATTTT
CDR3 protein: CASSRDWGTDTQYF

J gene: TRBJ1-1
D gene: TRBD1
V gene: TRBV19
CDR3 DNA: TGTGCCAGTGACAGGGACACTGAAGCTTTCTTT
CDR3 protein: CASDRDTEAFF

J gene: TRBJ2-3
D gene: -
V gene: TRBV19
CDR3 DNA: TGTGCCAGTAGTATCGGACTTTTGAGCACAGATACGCAGTATTTT
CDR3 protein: CASSIGLLSTDTQYF

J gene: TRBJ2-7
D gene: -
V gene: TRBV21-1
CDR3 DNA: TGTGCCAGCAGCAAAGACCCCCCGGAGGGCTACGAGCAGTACTTC
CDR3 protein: CASSKDPPEGYEQYF

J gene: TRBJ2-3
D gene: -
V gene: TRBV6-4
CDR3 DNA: TGTGCCAGCAGTGAAGAAGGGGGTTGGAACACAGATACGCAGTATTTT
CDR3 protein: CASSEEGGWNTDTQYF

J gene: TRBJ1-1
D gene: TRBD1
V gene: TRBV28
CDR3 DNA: TGTGCCAGCAGTTCACCATTCAGGGGGCGCTATACTGAAGCTTTCTTT
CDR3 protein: CASSSPFRGRYTEAFF

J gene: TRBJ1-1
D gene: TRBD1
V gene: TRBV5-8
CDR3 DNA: TGTGCCAGCAGCATCCGGACAGGGCAAACTGAAGCTTTCTTT
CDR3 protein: CASSIRTGQTEAFF

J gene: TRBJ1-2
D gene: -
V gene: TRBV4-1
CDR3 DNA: TGCGCCAGCAGCCAAGAACAGGCCGGGTACTATGGCTACACCTTC
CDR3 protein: CASSQEQAGYYGYTF

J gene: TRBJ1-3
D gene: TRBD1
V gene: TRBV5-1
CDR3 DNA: TGCGCCAGCAGCTTGTGGGGACAGGGGACTGGAAACACCATATATTTT
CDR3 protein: CASSLWGQGTGNTIYF

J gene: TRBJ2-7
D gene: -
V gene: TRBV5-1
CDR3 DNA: TGCGCCAGCAGCCGGGAGACAGCCTACGAGCAGTACTTC
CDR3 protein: CASSRETAYEQYF

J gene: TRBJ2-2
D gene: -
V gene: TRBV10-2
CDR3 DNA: TGCGCCAGCATCGACAGATACACCGGGGAGCTGTTTTTT
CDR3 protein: CASIDRYTGELFF

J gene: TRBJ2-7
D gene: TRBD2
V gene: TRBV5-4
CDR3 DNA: TGTGCCAGCAGCTTGCCTAGCGGAAGCTCCTACGAGCAGTACTTC
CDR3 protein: CASSLPSGSSYEQYF

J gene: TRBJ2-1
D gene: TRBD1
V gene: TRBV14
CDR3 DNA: TGTGCCAGCAGCCCCTGGACAGGGGGTTACAATGAGCAGTTCTTC
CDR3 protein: CASSPWTGGYNEQFF

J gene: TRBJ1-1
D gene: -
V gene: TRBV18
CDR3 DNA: TGTGCCAGCTCATCAACTGCCGACAGGAACACTGAAGCTTTCTTT
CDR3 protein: CASSSTADRNTEAFF

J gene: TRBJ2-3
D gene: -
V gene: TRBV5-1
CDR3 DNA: TGCGCCAGCAGCTTGACGGGTAGCACAGATACGCAGTATTTT
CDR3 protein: CASSLTGSTDTQYF

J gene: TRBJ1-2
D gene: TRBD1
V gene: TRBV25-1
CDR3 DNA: TGTGCCAGCAGTGAATCTGCAGGGGGCGCCTATGGCTACACCTTC
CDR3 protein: CASSESAGGAYGYTF

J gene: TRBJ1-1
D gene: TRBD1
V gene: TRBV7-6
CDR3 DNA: TGTGCCAGCAGCTCCTTAGGGCAGGGGGGTTTTATCGGGGCTTTCTTT
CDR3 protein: CASSSLGQGGFIGAFF

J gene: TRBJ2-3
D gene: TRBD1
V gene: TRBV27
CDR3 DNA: TGTGCCAGCAGTTTTTACAGGGGAGGCACAGATACGCAGTATTTT
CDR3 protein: CASSFYRGGTDTQYF

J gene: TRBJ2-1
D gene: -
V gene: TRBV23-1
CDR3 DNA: TGCGCCAGCAGTCGTCAGGGTGGGGCAATCTACAATGAGCAGTTCTTC
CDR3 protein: CASSRQGGAIYNEQFF

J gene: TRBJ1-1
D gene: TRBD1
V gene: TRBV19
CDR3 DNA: TGTGCCAGTAGTACAGGGGGCGGAGGTACTGAAGCTTTCTTT
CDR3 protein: CASSTGGGGTEAFF

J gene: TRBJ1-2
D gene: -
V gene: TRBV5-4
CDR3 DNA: TGTGCCAGCAGCTTGGGCGGGGTGGGTTATGGCTACACCTTC
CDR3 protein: CASSLGGVGYGYTF

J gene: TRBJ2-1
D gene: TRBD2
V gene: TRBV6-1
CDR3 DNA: TGTGCCAGCAGTGAAGGACTAAGCGGGAGCTACAATGAGCAGTTCTTC
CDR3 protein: CASSEGLSGSYNEQFF

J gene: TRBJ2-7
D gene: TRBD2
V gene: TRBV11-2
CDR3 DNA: TGTGCCAGCAGCTTAGCCGGCGGGAGGGCCTTCCGCAAAGACGAGCAGTACTTC
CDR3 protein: CASSLAGGRAFRKDEQYF